This TCR beta chain appears in the sequencing data of a study of cytomegalovirus exposure and HLA in healthy donors. J gave up 2 bases and V 3 bases, and 8 bases lay outside the gene matches. In germline, CDR1 is SGHRS, CDR2 YFSETQ. This CDR3 has 17 residues. Use of 60 Vbeta and 13 Jbeta primers characterized the PCR. Sequenced by immunoSEQ multiplex PCR; TCRdb stores in-frame clones only, minus some. The table has around 130,000 clones, over 70% seen once. The source material was PBMCs. This clonotype was obtained from a woman aged 40-49 years in good health and CMV-seronegative. The chain joins TRBV5-1 to TRBJ2-5; 12 bases are shared with TRBD2. Here the CDR3 reads CASSSGSSGGVQETQYF. The CDR3 DNA reads as TGCGCCAGCAGCTCCGGGTCTAGCGGGGGGGTTCAAGAGACCCAGTACTTC.